The present T cell receptor beta chain was sequenced within a study of OX40 agonist ivuxolimab in advanced cancers. Study background: Mean age approximately 66 years, range about 20 to 90; 82.7% male. About 44% of patients had received prior checkpoint inhibitor therapy. Study-wide results and caveats: Both CD4+ and CD8+ T cell populations in blood had undergone clonal expansion by week 6 at 0.1 to 3.0 mg/kg.

CDR1 and CDR2 from the germline V gene are MNHEY and SMNVEV (reference sequence). This CDR3 has 15 residues. The V gene lost 5 bases and the J gene lost 0 bases, with 10 bases spanning the gap. Turning to this clone: Its target is unknown.

Generated by immunoSEQ multiplex PCR, the TCRdb table keeps only in-frame clones and is missing some. This table has 75,000 to 100,000 clones, about 91% appearing once. The chain combines TRBV27 with TRBJ1-4, with D tentatively TRBD1 (5 bases). Specimen: CD4+ or CD8+ T cells sorted from blood, collected in a trial of the OX40 agonist ivuxolimab. The TCR originated in an adult with an advanced solid tumor such as melanoma, head and neck, liver or kidney cancer. The CDR3 coding sequence is TGTGCCAGCAGTCCCTGGGGGGCAACTAATGAAAAACTGTTTTTT. Translated: CASSPWGATNEKLFF. Based on the CDR3 plus reference TRBV27 and TRBJ1-4, the full variable domain is EAQVTQNPRYLITVTGKKLTVTCSQNMNHEYMSWYRQDPGLGLRQIYYSMNVEVTDKGDVPEGYKVSRKEKRNFPLILESPSPNQTSLYFCASSPWGATNEKLFFGSGTQLSVL.